The 14 T cell receptor beta chains listed next were all sequenced from one sample in a study of OX40 agonist ivuxolimab in advanced cancers. Method: immunoSEQ multiplex PCR; TCRdb's copy keeps in-frame clones and lacks some. The data hold about 54,000 clones, with around 93% observed a single time. The starting material was CD4+ or CD8+ T cells sorted from blood, obtained in a trial of the OX40 agonist ivuxolimab. The receptors stem from an adult with an advanced solid tumor such as melanoma, head and neck, liver or kidney cancer.

The chain uses TRBV13 and TRBJ2-1, with a possible D match to TRBD1 (5 bases). The germline gives CDR1 PRHDT, CDR2 FYEKMQ (reference sequence). This CDR3 is 16 amino acids long. Trimming stripped 5 bases from V and 0 bases from J, with 14 bases between. CDR3 protein: CASSPPDTSSYNEQFF. CDR3 bases: TGTGCCAGCAGCCCCCCGGACACGAGCTCCTACAATGAGCAGTTCTTC.

J is TRBJ2-4 and V is TRBV5-4; no reliable D call. CDR1 SGHNT and CDR2 YYREEE come from the germline V gene (reference sequence). This CDR3 has 14 residues. With 2 bases removed from V and 4 bases from J, the gap between germline ends came to 10 bases. The CDR3, as DNA: TGTGCCAGCAGCTTTAGCACGGATAAAAACATTCAGTACTTC. Its translation: CASSFSTDKNIQYF.

CDR3 sequence reads: CASSLYPGQGLSYEQYF. CDR3 bases: TGTGCCAGCAGTTTATACCCAGGGCAGGGCCTCTCCTACGAGCAGTACTTC. The rearrangement links TRBV27 to TRBJ2-7; the D gene is possibly TRBD1 (5 bases). The length of the CDR3 is 17 residues. Deletions cut 1 base from V and 0 bases from J, with 16 bases between. Germline-derived CDR1 and CDR2 are MNHEY and SMNVEV (reference sequence).

This sequence joins TRBV6-5 and TRBJ2-1, with D unresolved. V was shortened by 5 bases and J by 5 bases, with 16 bases between the two germline ends. CDR3 length equals 15 residues. CDR1 is MNHEY, CDR2 SVGAGI, per germline. CDR3 sequence: CASSRSGAVHNEQFF. The CDR3 DNA reads TGTGCCAGCAGTCGATCCGGTGCCGTTCACAATGAGCAGTTCTTC.

The chain has TRBV27 and TRBJ1-2, with TRBD1 as a possible D gene (5 bases). Per the germline V gene, CDR1 is MNHEY and CDR2 is SMNVEV (reference sequence). Trimming took off 3 bases at V and 4 bases at J, with 9 bases between the two ends. The CDR3 loop spans 13 amino acids. The CDR3 coding sequence is TGTGCCAGCAGTTTGGCAGGGACCTATGGCTACACCTTC. Protein product: CASSLAGTYGYTF.

V gene TRBV28 combines with J gene TRBJ2-7; D possibly uses TRBD1 or TRBD2 (5 bases each). From germline, CDR1 is MDHEN and CDR2 SYDVKM. The germline V and J ends were trimmed by 3 bases and 11 bases, with 11 bases remaining between them. This CDR3 has 11 residues. The CDR3 region has the DNA TGTGCCAGCAGTTTCAGGGAGAGGGAGTACTTC. Protein sequence: CASSFREREYF.

This sequence joins TRBV6-9 and TRBJ1-5, with 7 bases identical to TRBD1. The CDR3 length is 15 residues. The germline V gene has CDR1 MNHGY and CDR2 SVAAGI. V trimming: 2 bases; J trimming: 5 bases; junction bases outside the gene matches: 6. The CDR3 region is CASSYRDRRYQPQHF. For the CDR3, the DNA is TGTGCCAGCAGTTATCGGGACAGAAGGTATCAGCCCCAGCATTTT.

The V call is TRBV7-2, the J call TRBJ1-1; D unresolved. V dropped 2 bases and J dropped 8 bases, with 15 bases sitting between them. Per the germline V gene, CDR1 is SGHTA and CDR2 is FQGNSA. This CDR3 is 14 amino acids long. The CDR3 DNA is TGTGCCAGCAGCTTATCCGGAACGCCAGTGGAAGCTTTCTTT. This sequence encodes CASSLSGTPVEAFF. The whole variable domain, remainder taken from reference TRBV7-2 and TRBJ1-1, is GAGVSQSPSNKVTEKGKDVELRCDPISGHTALYWYRQSLGQGLEFLIYFQGNSAPDKSGLPSDRFSAERTGGSVSTLTIQRTQQEDSAVYLCASSLSGTPVEAFFGQGTRLTVV.

The chain recombines TRBV19 with TRBJ2-5; TRBD1 agrees at 7 bases. Losses at the gene ends were 3 bases for V and 4 bases for J; bases not matched to a gene: 2. The CDR3 is made up of 13 amino acids. Germline V lookup: CDR1 LNHDA, CDR2 SQIVND (reference sequence). The DNA of the CDR3 is TGTGCCAGTAGTATTCGACAGGGAGAGACCCAGTACTTC. It encodes CASSIRQGETQYF.

The CDR3 loop is CASSLKGANYGYTF. The CDR3 DNA sequence: TGTGCCAGCAGTTTAAAGGGGGCCAACTATGGCTACACCTTC. V gene TRBV27 combines with J gene TRBJ1-2; 7 bases map to TRBD1. This CDR3 is built from 14 residues. The J segment lost 2 bases and the V segment lost 2 bases, leaving 2 bases of the junction unmatched. Germline V gene data show CDR1 as MNHEY and CDR2 as SMNVEV (reference sequence).

The V gene is TRBV7-9, the J gene TRBJ2-3, with TRBD1 identical over 8 bases. CDR1 and CDR2 (germline): SEHNR, FQNEAQ (reference sequence). Trimming took 1 base from V and 1 from J; bases not matched to a gene: 7. The CDR3 length is 17 residues. The DNA for the CDR3 is TGTGCCAGCAGCTTAGTGAGGACAGGGTGGGGCACAGATACGCAGTATTTT. Translating gives CASSLVRTGWGTDTQYF.

The genes are TRBV4-3 and TRBJ2-6, with D possibly TRBD2 on 5 matching bases. This CDR3 has 16 residues. Germline assignment: CDR1 LGHNA and CDR2 YSLEER. Trimming left V 3 bases short and J 4 bases short, with 13 bases between. The CDR3 loop reads CASSQERGSGANVLTF. DNA for the CDR3: TGCGCCAGCAGCCAGGAGAGAGGGTCAGGGGCCAACGTCCTGACTTTC.

V usage is TRBV6-5 and J usage is TRBJ1-5; perhaps TRBD1 as D (6 bases). This CDR3 comprises 14 residues. V was shortened by 2 bases and J by 4 bases, with 9 bases between the two germline ends. Looked up from germline, CDR1 is MNHEY and CDR2 is SVGAGI. CDR3 amino acids: CASSYMGANQPQHF. In DNA form, the CDR3 reads TGTGCCAGCAGTTACATGGGGGCTAATCAGCCCCAGCATTTT.

This sequence joins TRBV27 and TRBJ2-2; D is perhaps TRBD1 (5 bases). V was pared by 0 bases and J by 3 bases, with 14 bases between. Germline V gives CDR1 MNHEY, CDR2 SMNVEV (reference sequence). CDR3 length: 17 residues. The CDR3 loop is CASSLSPQGLDTGELFF. In DNA form, the CDR3 reads TGTGCCAGCAGTTTATCGCCCCAGGGTTTGGACACCGGGGAGCTGTTTTTT.